This TCR beta chain came from a study of T cell responses to AZD1222 COVID-19 vaccine. V was trimmed by 1 base and J by 4 bases, leaving 11 bases between them. Germline V gives CDR1 LGHDT, CDR2 YNNKEL (reference sequence). This CDR3 is built from 15 residues. Produced via immunoSEQ multiplex PCR; TCRdb's table is partial and in-frame only. The sample carries over 70,000 clones, about 91% recorded once. Whole-study results and caveats: Most donors were white British and more were female, and clonal diversity was possibly underestimated. Spike was spanned by vaccine-associated CD4 TCRs, which were dominant at 160-218 and 743-854.

About this clone: Its antigen is not identified.

The chain has TRBV3-1 (or the pseudogene TRBV3-2) and TRBJ1-3; the D gene is possibly TRBD1 (5 bases). The receptor's source is an adult in good health. Source: peripheral blood, taken on day 0 of MenACWY control vaccination. The CDR3 loop is CASSQVGRVGNTIYF. CDR3 sequence (DNA): TGTGCCAGCAGCCAAGTAGGCAGGGTCGGAAACACCATATATTTT.